These 20 T cell receptor beta chains were all obtained from the same sample, sequenced in a study of blood T cells in healthy people across ages. Through a sample-barcoded 5' primer and a J-beta primer mix, a second PCR was run for roughly 7 to 11 cycles. Each CDR3 protein gets one entry after TCRdb re-called the 5' RACE reads with MiXCR. The sample yields 750,000 to 950,000 distinct CDR3 sequences, about 26% seen once. The same sample was also studied in work on T cells of mothers and their children.

Sequenced input: blood. The receptor source for this set is a boy aged 5-17 years in good health.

A few counts support this clonotype. The chain joins TRBV5-1 to TRBJ2-1, with D perhaps assigned TRBD1 or TRBD2 (6 bases each). Germline assignment: CDR1 SGHRS and CDR2 YFSETQ. There are 12 residues in the CDR3. V shed 8 bases and J shed 8 bases, with 14 bases lying between them. CDR3 DNA: TGCGCCAGTGGACGAAGGGGGGATGAGCAGTTCTTC. It yields the protein CASGRRGDEQFF.

This clonotype was counted between two and nine times. The chain uses TRBV28 and TRBJ2-5; no clear D. The V end lost 3 bases, the J end lost 0 bases, and 17 bases lay between the germline ends. Germline CDR1 reads MDHEN; CDR2 reads SYDVKM. The CDR3 sequence is 17 residues long. The CDR3 DNA follows: TGTGCCAGCAGTTTTCCTCCCTACGGGCCGGACCAAGAGACCCAGTACTTC. Its translation is CASSFPPYGPDQETQYF.

DNA for the CDR3: TGTGCCAGCAGCTTAGAGGCGGTTCCCTACGAGCAGTACTTC. Protein: CASSLEAVPYEQYF. This chain uses TRBV7-2 with TRBJ2-5; D is ambiguous. The DNA end is more similar to TRBJ2-7, so the J call may be wrong. CDR1 and CDR2 from the germline V gene are SGHTA and FQGNSA. The CDR3 totals 14 residues.

This clonotype was counted between two and nine times. The chain uses TRBV29-1 and TRBJ2-6; 8 bases line up with TRBD1. The CDR3 contains 18 residues. CDR1 is SQVTM and CDR2 is ANQGSEA in the germline V gene. V shed 4 bases, J shed 0 bases, and the junction held 11 bases outside the gene matches. As DNA, the CDR3 is TGCAGCGTTGTTTTCTATGGTCAGGGGGCCTCTGGGGCCAACGTCCTGACTTTC. It specifies CSVVFYGQGASGANVLTF.

This sequence joins TRBV5-1 and TRBJ2-5, with 7 bases matching TRBD2. This CDR3 is 15 amino acids long. Trimming at V came to 6 bases and at J to 2 bases, leaving 10 bases not matched to a gene. Looked up from germline, CDR1 is SGHRS and CDR2 is YFSETQ. The CDR3 sequence is CASTLAGAGQETQYF. The CDR3 coding sequence is TGCGCCAGCACCCTCGCCGGAGCGGGGCAAGAGACCCAGTACTTC.

This chain uses TRBV9 with TRBJ2-3, with TRBD1 matching over 7 bases. The CDR3 loop spans 16 amino acids. Losses at the gene ends were 0 bases for V and 3 bases for J; bases not matched to a gene: 7. Per the germline V gene, CDR1 is SGDLS and CDR2 is YYNGEE. The CDR3 loop is CASSVGSQGKTDTQYF. The CDR3 DNA reads TGTGCCAGCAGCGTAGGGTCACAGGGGAAAACAGATACGCAGTATTTT.

The rearrangement uses TRBV4-1 and TRBJ1-2; 7 positions match TRBD1. Germline V gene data show CDR1 as MGHRA and CDR2 as YSYEKL. V lost 4 bases and J lost 4; bases outside the gene matches: 6. The CDR3 loop spans 14 amino acids. As DNA, the CDR3 is TGCGCCAGCAGCCCCAAGACAGGGACCTATGGCTACACCTTC. This sequence encodes CASSPKTGTYGYTF.

In its sample, this clonotype was seen many times. The J gene is TRBJ2-5, the V gene TRBV5-1, with 7 bases matching TRBD2. V lost 0 bases, J lost 5 bases, and 4 bases stayed unmatched. The length of the CDR3 is 14 residues. In germline, CDR1 is SGHRS, CDR2 YFSETQ. The CDR3 DNA reads TGCGCCAGCAGCTTGGGCGGGGGTCTGGAGACCCAGTACTTC. It translates to CASSLGGGLETQYF.

The sample holds a few counts of this clonotype. The J gene is TRBJ2-1, the V gene TRBV2; the match to TRBD2 covers 10 bases. The germline V gene has CDR1 SNHLY and CDR2 FYNNEI. The CDR3 consists of 16 residues. V shed 1 base and J 1 base; nucleotides not matched to a gene: 1. CDR3 amino acids: CASSEGTSGSYNEQFF. The CDR3 DNA follows: TGTGCCAGCAGTGAAGGGACTAGCGGATCCTACAATGAGCAGTTCTTC.

Only a few counts were recorded for this clonotype. The chain recombines TRBV20-1 with TRBJ2-5; TRBD1 or TRBD2 may be the D gene (5 bases each). Judging by the DNA end, TRBJ2-7 fits better; the J call may be wrong. This CDR3 has 13 amino acids. Per germline, CDR1 DFQATT and CDR2 SNEGSKA (reference sequence). The CDR3 DNA reads TGCAGTGCTAGGGCCCCGGGACCCTACGAGCAGTACTTC. This sequence encodes CSARAPGPYEQYF.

V gene TRBV5-1 combines with J gene TRBJ2-6; D remains unclear. This CDR3 region has 14 residues. Trimming shortened V by 3 bases and J by 4 bases, and 8 bases separated the two germline ends. Germline-derived CDR1 and CDR2 are SGHRS and YFSETQ. The chain's CDR3 is CASSSARGANVLTF. The DNA for the CDR3 is TGCGCCAGCAGCTCGGCACGGGGGGCCAACGTCCTGACTTTC.

Many counts were recorded for this clonotype. The chain employs TRBV10-2 and TRBJ2-5; D call uncertain. The ends were cut back, 4 bases at V and 2 bases at J, with 5 bases in the middle. Per the germline V gene, CDR1 is WSHSY and CDR2 is SAAADI. This CDR3 has 12 amino acids. Here the CDR3 DNA reads TGCGCCAGCAGTGGGGTTCAAGAGACCCAGTACTTC. It yields the protein CASSGVQETQYF.

This sequence joins TRBV5-1 and TRBJ2-7; tentatively, D is TRBD1 (6 bases). CDR3 size: 14 residues. Trimming removed 2 bases from V and 2 bases from J, with 11 bases in between. Germline values: CDR1 SGHRS, CDR2 YFSETQ. CDR3 region: CASSLTGPPYEQYF. CDR3 sequence (DNA): TGCGCCAGCAGCTTAACAGGGCCCCCCTACGAGCAGTACTTC. The full variable domain, rest sourced from reference TRBV5-1 and TRBJ2-7, is KAGVTQTPRYLIKTRGQQVTLSCSPISGHRSVSWYQQTPGQGLQFLFEYFSETQRNKGNFPGRFSGRQFSNSRSEMNVSTLELGDSALYLCASSLTGPPYEQYFGPGTRLTVT.

This clonotype showed up many times. This chain joins TRBV20-1 and TRBJ2-1; tentatively, D is TRBD2 (5 bases). Germline CDR1 DFQATT, CDR2 SNEGSKA (reference sequence). The CDR3 sequence is 15 residues long. V gave up 1 base and J gave up 9 bases, with 19 bases separating them. CDR3 region: CSARVPGPAGGEQFF. Here the CDR3 DNA reads TGCAGTGCTAGAGTCCCGGGCCCGGCTGGAGGTGAGCAGTTCTTC.

CDR3 in DNA: TGCAGTGCTAGGGGGGGACAGGGGACCTATGGCTACACCTTC. Residues: CSARGGQGTYGYTF. The chain employs TRBV20-1 and TRBJ1-2; the match to TRBD1 covers 10 bases. V lost 3 bases, J lost 4 bases, and 5 bases stayed unmatched. There are 14 residues in the CDR3. CDR1 and CDR2 (germline): DFQATT, SNEGSKA (reference sequence).

The table lists this clonotype with a few counts. The genes are TRBV9 and TRBJ2-7; D may be TRBD1 (6 bases). This CDR3 has 14 amino acids. Germline CDR1 SGDLS, CDR2 YYNGEE. V lost 7 bases and J lost 0, with 14 bases in between. The CDR3: CASFRTESSYEQYF. CDR3 nucleotide sequence: TGTGCCAGCTTCCGGACAGAGAGCTCCTACGAGCAGTACTTC.

The rearrangement uses TRBV6-5 and TRBJ2-7; D is undetermined. Trimming stripped 3 bases from V and 5 bases from J, with 11 bases between. Germline V gene lookup returns CDR1 MNHEY and CDR2 SVGAGI. This CDR3 is 13 amino acids long. CDR3 region: CASSYRALNEQYF. The CDR3 DNA reads as TGTGCCAGCAGTTATCGGGCCCTTAACGAGCAGTACTTC.

The sample holds a few counts of this clonotype. The chain carries TRBV5-1 and TRBJ1-2; D perhaps matches TRBD1 (6 bases). Between the trimmed V and J ends, which lost 4 bases and 8 bases, there was a span of 18 bases. The CDR3 sequence is 14 residues long. The germline CDR1 and CDR2 sequences are SGHRS and YFSETQ. As DNA, the CDR3 is TGCGCCAGCAGCCCTGGACAGCCCTCTAGGGGCTACACCTTC. Protein product: CASSPGQPSRGYTF. Complete variable domain (other parts from reference TRBV5-1 and TRBJ1-2): KAGVTQTPRYLIKTRGQQVTLSCSPISGHRSVSWYQQTPGQGLQFLFEYFSETQRNKGNFPGRFSGRQFSNSRSEMNVSTLELGDSALYLCASSPGQPSRGYTFGSGTRLTVV.

The rearrangement links TRBV7-9 to TRBJ2-4; 8 nucleotides line up with TRBD1. The CDR3 loop spans 14 amino acids. V was pared by 7 bases and J by 1 base, with 3 bases of the junction left unmatched. Germline CDR1 and CDR2: SEHNR and FQNEAQ (reference sequence). The CDR3 nucleotides read TGTGCCAGCACCTGGGACAGGGCCAAAAACATTCAGTACTTC. Residues: CASTWDRAKNIQYF. Drawing the rest from reference TRBV7-9 and TRBJ2-4, the complete variable domain is DTGVSQNPRHKITKRGQNVTFRCDPISEHNRLYWYRQTLGQGPEFLTYFQNEAQLEKSRLLSDRFSAERPKGSFSTLEIQRTEQGDSAMYLCASTWDRAKNIQYFGAGTRLSVL.

This clonotype was seen a few times. This chain uses TRBV5-4 with TRBJ2-7; maybe TRBD2 (6 bases). Germline-derived CDR1 and CDR2 are SGHNT and YYREEE (reference sequence). This CDR3 region has 13 residues. The V gene lost 10 bases and the J gene lost 0 bases, with 14 bases spanning the gap. CDR3: CALRDSSSYEQYF. As DNA, the CDR3 is TGTGCCCTCAGGGACTCCAGCTCCTACGAGCAGTACTTC.